The source of this T cell receptor beta chain is a study of T cell clones after liver transplantation. Across the study: Tolerant meant at least one year fully off immunosuppression without liver enzymes above twice normal. Study results and caveats: Graft donor-reactive T cells may have migrated into the graft rather than being deleted. A larger donor-reactive than third-party decline suggested partial antigen-specific deletion.

As regards this clone: Its antigen is undetermined.

The CDR3 contains 16 residues. Trimming stripped 1 base from V and 2 bases from J, with 15 bases between. Looked up from germline, CDR1 is SQVTM and CDR2 is ANQGSEA. Generated by immunoSEQ multiplex PCR, the TCRdb table keeps only in-frame clones and is missing some. The sample shows tens of thousands of clones, about 91% of them seen only once. This receptor was obtained from a human patient who received a liver transplant. Certain T cells may be donor cells from the graft. This specimen was CD4+ T cells from blood, taken approximately 26 months after liver transplant. The V gene is TRBV29-1, the J gene TRBJ1-3, with D possibly being TRBD1 (5 bases). The CDR3 bases are TGCAGCGTTGAAGCCGGGAGGGGCCAGGCTGGAAACACCATATATTTT. The encoded protein is CSVEAGRGQAGNTIYF.